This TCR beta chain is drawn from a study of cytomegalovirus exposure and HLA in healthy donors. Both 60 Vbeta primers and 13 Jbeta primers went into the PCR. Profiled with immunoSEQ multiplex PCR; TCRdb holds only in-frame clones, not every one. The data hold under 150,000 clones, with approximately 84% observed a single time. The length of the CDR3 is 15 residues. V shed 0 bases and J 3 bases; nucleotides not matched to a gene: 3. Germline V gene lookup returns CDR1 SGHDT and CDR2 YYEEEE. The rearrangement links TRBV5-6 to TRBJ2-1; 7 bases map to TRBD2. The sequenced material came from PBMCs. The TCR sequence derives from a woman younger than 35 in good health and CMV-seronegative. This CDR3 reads CASSLGGRGYNEQFF. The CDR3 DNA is TGTGCCAGCAGCTTGGGCGGGAGAGGCTACAATGAGCAGTTCTTC.